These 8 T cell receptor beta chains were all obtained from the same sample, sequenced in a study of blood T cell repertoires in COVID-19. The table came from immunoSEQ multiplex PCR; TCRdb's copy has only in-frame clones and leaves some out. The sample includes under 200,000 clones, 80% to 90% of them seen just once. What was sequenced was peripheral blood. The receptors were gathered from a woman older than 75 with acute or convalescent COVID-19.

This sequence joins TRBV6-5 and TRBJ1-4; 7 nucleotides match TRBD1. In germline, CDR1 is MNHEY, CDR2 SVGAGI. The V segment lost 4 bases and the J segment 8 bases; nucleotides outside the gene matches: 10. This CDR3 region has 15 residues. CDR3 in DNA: TGTGCCAGCAGTTCGACATACAGGGGACGGGAAAAACTGTTTTTT. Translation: CASSSTYRGREKLFF.

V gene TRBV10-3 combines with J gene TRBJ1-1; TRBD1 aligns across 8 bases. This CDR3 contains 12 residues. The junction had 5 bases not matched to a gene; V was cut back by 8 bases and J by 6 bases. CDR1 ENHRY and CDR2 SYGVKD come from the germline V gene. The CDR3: CAIGQGGAEAFF. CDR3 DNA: TGTGCCATCGGACAGGGCGGCGCTGAAGCTTTCTTT.

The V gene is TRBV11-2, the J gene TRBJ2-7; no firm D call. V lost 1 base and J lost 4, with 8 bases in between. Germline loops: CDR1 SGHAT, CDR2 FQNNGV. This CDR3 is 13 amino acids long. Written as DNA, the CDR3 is TGTGCCAGCAGCTTAGTTCAGTTTTACGAGCAGTACTTC. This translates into CASSLVQFYEQYF.

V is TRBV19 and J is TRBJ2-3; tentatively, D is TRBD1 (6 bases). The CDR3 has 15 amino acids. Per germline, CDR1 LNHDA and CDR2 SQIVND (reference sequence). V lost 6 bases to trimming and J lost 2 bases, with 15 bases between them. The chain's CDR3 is CASSQDRSVTDTQYF. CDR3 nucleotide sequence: TGTGCCAGTAGCCAGGACAGAAGTGTCACAGATACGCAGTATTTT.

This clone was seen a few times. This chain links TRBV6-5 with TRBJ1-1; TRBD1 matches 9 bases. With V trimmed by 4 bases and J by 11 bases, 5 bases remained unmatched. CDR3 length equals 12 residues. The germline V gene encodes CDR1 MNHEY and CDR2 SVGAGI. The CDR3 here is CASSSYRGHAFF. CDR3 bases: TGTGCCAGCAGTTCATACAGGGGGCACGCTTTCTTT.

The CDR3 region is CASSPTRGSYEQYF. As DNA, the CDR3 is TGTGCCAGCAGCCCGACTAGGGGCTCCTACGAGCAGTACTTC. The gene calls are TRBV9 and TRBJ2-7, with D tentatively TRBD2 (6 bases). The V end lost 4 bases, the J end lost 0 bases, and 11 bases lay between the germline ends. Germline V gene data show CDR1 as SGDLS and CDR2 as YYNGEE. CDR3 length equals 14 residues.

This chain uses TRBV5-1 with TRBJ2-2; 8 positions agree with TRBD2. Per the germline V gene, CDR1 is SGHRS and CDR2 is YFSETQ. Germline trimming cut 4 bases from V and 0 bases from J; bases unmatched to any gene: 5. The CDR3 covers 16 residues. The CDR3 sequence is CASSTLAGSNTGELFF. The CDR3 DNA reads TGCGCCAGCAGCACTTTAGCGGGGTCGAACACCGGGGAGCTGTTTTTT.

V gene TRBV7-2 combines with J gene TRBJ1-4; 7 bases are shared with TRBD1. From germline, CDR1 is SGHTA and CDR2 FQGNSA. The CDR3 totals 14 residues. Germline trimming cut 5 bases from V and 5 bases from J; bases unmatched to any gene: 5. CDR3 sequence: CASSLGQWNEKLFF. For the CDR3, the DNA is TGTGCCAGCAGCCTGGGACAGTGGAATGAAAAACTGTTTTTT.